These 10 T cell receptor beta chains originate from one sample sequenced in a study of shared clonotypes between healthy human individuals. TCRdb keeps only in-frame clones here, not all; method: immunoSEQ multiplex PCR. The profile shows 700,000 or so clones, about 78% of them singletons. Input material: memory CD4+ T cells sorted from blood. Subset defined: CD45RA-negative fraction. The receptor set was obtained from a woman younger than 45 in good health.

CDR3: CASSRGSSADTQYF. Written as DNA, the CDR3 is TGTGCCAGCTCCAGGGGTTCGTCAGCAGATACGCAGTATTTT. The chain combines TRBV18 with TRBJ2-3, with D possibly being TRBD1 (6 bases). Germline values: CDR1 KGHSH, CDR2 LQKENI. V gave up 6 bases and J gave up 4 bases, with 14 bases separating them. This CDR3 comprises 14 residues.

This clone was counted a single time. The V and J genes are TRBV13 and TRBJ2-5; D is unclear. TRBJ2-7 explains the end of the DNA better; the J call may be wrong. Germline V gene sequence: CDR1 PRHDT, CDR2 FYEKMQ (reference sequence). The CDR3 has 13 amino acids. This CDR3 reads CASSLERQAEQYF. CDR3 coding DNA: TGTGCCAGCAGCTTAGAACGGCAGGCCGAGCAGTACTTC.

The chain is built from TRBV28 and TRBJ1-2; 8 bases align to TRBD1. The V and J ends lost 4 bases and 2 bases, in that order; junction bases with no gene match: 9. The CDR3 has 16 residues. Germline V gene lookup returns CDR1 MDHEN and CDR2 SYDVKM. The CDR3 DNA sequence: TGTGCCAGCAGTTCGTACGCAGGGGGCCAAAACTATGGCTACACCTTC. It yields the protein CASSSYAGGQNYGYTF.

The rearrangement links TRBV2 to TRBJ2-2, with D maybe TRBD1 (5 bases). Germline V gene data show CDR1 as SNHLY and CDR2 as FYNNEI. This CDR3 region has 16 residues. The ends were cut back, 6 bases at V and 3 bases at J, with 17 bases in the middle. CDR3 loop: CASRETGYGDTGELFF. The DNA for the CDR3 is TGTGCCAGCAGGGAAACAGGATACGGTGACACCGGGGAGCTGTTTTTT.

This clone has only a few counts. The V gene is TRBV2, the J gene TRBJ1-4; 7 bases line up with TRBD1. CDR3 length: 15 residues. With V trimmed by 4 bases and J by 7 bases, 9 bases remained unmatched. CDR1 and CDR2 from the germline V gene are SNHLY and FYNNEI. CDR3 region: CASSAVQAGGEKLFF. The CDR3 nucleotides are TGTGCCAGCAGTGCCGTTCAGGCAGGGGGTGAAAAACTGTTTTTT.

The V gene is TRBV18, the J gene TRBJ1-2, with a possible D match to TRBD1 (6 bases). Trimming removed 2 bases from V and 2 bases from J, with 15 bases in between. The CDR3 extends over 16 amino acids. Germline CDR1 is KGHSH and CDR2 is LQKENI. The chain's CDR3 is CASSPNPGHRNYGYTF. The DNA of the CDR3 is TGTGCCAGCTCACCAAACCCGGGACACCGAAACTATGGCTACACCTTC.

The chain joins TRBV19 to TRBJ2-5; D may be TRBD1 or TRBD2 (6 bases each). CDR1 is LNHDA and CDR2 is SQIVND in the germline V gene (reference sequence). V shed 1 base and J shed 5 bases, with 17 bases lying between them. This CDR3 has 16 residues. CDR3 nucleotides: TGTGCCAGTAGTATAGGAGGGACCGGGGGCTTGGAGACCCAGTACTTC. It translates to CASSIGGTGGLETQYF.

The chain uses TRBV19 and TRBJ1-1; D remains ambiguous. The V gene lost 10 bases and the J gene lost 4 bases, with 16 bases spanning the gap. The CDR3 spans 13 residues. Germline CDR1 LNHDA, CDR2 SQIVND (reference sequence). CDR3 amino acids: CATTAGRGTEAFF. In DNA, the CDR3 is TGTGCCACCACCGCGGGGAGAGGCACTGAAGCTTTCTTT. Full variable domain (rest looked up from reference TRBV19 and TRBJ1-1): DGGITQSPKYLFRKEGQNVTLSCEQNLNHDAMYWYRQDPGQGLRLIYYSQIVNDFQKGDIAEGYSVSREKKESFPLTVTSAQKNPTAFYLCATTAGRGTEAFFGQGTRLTVV.

The genes are TRBV4-1 and TRBJ2-2; perhaps TRBD2 as D (5 bases). V shed 4 bases and J shed 5 bases, with 11 bases lying between them. Germline V gene lookup returns CDR1 MGHRA and CDR2 YSYEKL. The CDR3 totals 14 residues. The CDR3, as DNA: TGCGCCAGCAGCCCTCGGTGGAGGACCGGGGAGCTGTTTTTT. As protein: CASSPRWRTGELFF.

V is TRBV19 and J is TRBJ1-1, with D perhaps TRBD1 (5 bases). V shed 1 base and J shed 2 bases, with 8 bases lying between them. The germline gives CDR1 LNHDA, CDR2 SQIVND (reference sequence). The CDR3 is 14 residues long. In DNA form, the CDR3 reads TGTGCCAGTAGTATAGCGAGGGGAAACACTGAAGCTTTCTTT. Translation gives CASSIARGNTEAFF. The variable domain in full, completed from reference TRBV19 and TRBJ1-1, reads DGGITQSPKYLFRKEGQNVTLSCEQNLNHDAMYWYRQDPGQGLRLIYYSQIVNDFQKGDIAEGYSVSREKKESFPLTVTSAQKNPTAFYLCASSIARGNTEAFFGQGTRLTVV.